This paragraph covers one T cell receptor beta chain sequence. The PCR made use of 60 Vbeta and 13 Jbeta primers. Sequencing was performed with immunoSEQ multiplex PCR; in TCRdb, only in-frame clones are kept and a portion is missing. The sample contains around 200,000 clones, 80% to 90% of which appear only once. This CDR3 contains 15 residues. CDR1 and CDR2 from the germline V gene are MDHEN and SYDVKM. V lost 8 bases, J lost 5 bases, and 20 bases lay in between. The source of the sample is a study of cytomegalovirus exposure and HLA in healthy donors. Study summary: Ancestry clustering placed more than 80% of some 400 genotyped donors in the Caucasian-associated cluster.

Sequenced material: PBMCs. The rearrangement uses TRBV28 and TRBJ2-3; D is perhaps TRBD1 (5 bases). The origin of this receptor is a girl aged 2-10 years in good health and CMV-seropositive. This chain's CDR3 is CASDMDIGVEDTQYF. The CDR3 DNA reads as TGTGCCAGCGACATGGATATAGGGGTGGAAGATACGCAGTATTTT.